This TCR beta chain was identified during a study of T cell responses to AZD1222 COVID-19 vaccine. Trimming removed 2 bases at V and 6 bases at J, with 16 bases between. CDR3 length: 16 residues. Germline CDR1 LNHDA, CDR2 SQIVND (reference sequence). Points from the study as a whole: At baseline, just 5 or 6 AZD1222 recipients tested seropositive. Scientists sampled the repertoires only once the peak T cell response had passed. White British people made up most donors, females outnumbered males, and clonal diversity was possibly underestimated. Increases in Spike-specific TCR breadth and depth were seen after two AZD1222 doses.

Remarks on this clone: Its specificity is not known.

The table came from immunoSEQ multiplex PCR; TCRdb's copy has only in-frame clones and leaves some out. The sample carries 150,000 to 200,000 clones, roughly 90% recorded once. The chain links TRBV19 to TRBJ2-2; the D gene is possibly TRBD1 (7 bases). The TCR was taken from an adult in good health. Here the sequenced sample was peripheral blood, taken on day 0 of AZD1222 vaccination. The CDR3 DNA is TGTGCCAGTAGTATAAGGGCGCAGGGGGAGGCCGGGGAGCTGTTTTTT. This sequence encodes CASSIRAQGEAGELFF.